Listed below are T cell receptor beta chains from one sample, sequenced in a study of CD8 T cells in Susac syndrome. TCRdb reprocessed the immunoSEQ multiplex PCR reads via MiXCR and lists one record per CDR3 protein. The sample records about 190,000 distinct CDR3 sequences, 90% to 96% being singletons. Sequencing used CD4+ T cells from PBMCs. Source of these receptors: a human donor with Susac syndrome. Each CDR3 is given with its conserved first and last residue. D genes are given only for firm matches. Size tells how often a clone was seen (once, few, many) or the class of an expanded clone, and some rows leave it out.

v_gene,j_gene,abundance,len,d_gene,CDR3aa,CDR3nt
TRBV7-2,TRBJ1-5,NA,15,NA,CASSFGGVSNQPQHF,TGTGCCAGCAGCTTCGGGGGCGTAAGCAATCAGCCCCAGCATTTT
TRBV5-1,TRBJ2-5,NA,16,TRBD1,CASSRGRDRFQETQYF,TGCGCCAGCAGCCGGGGTCGGGACAGATTTCAAGAGACCCAGTACTTC
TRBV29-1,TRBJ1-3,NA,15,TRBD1,CSVEARTGGGNTIYF,TGCAGCGTTGAAGCCAGGACAGGCGGCGGAAACACCATATATTTT
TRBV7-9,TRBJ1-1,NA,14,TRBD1,CASSSTGTTTEAFF,TGTGCCAGCAGCTCGACAGGGACGACGACTGAAGCTTTCTTT
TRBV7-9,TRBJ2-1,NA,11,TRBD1,CASSPGQGVRF,TGTGCCAGCAGCCCCGGACAGGGCGTTAGGTTC
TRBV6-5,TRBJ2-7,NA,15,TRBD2,CASSTERGAHYEQYF,TGTGCCAGCAGCACAGAGCGGGGCGCCCATTACGAGCAGTACTTT
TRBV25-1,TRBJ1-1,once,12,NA,CASSEGLTEAFF,TGTGCCAGCAGTGAAGGGTTAACTGAAGCTTTCTTT
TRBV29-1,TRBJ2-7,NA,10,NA,CSVMSSVQYF,TGCAGCGTAATGAGTTCAGTACAGTACTTC
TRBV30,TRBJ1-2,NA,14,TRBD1,CAWSTAGGNYGYTF,TGTGCCTGGAGTACGGCAGGGGGGAACTATGGCTACACCTTC
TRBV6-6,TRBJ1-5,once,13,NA,CASNDFPNQPQHF,TGTGCCAGCAACGATTTTCCTAATCAGCCCCAGCATTTT
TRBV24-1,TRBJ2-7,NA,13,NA,CATNAGPVREQYF,TGTGCCACCAACGCAGGGCCTGTACGTGAGCAGTACTTC
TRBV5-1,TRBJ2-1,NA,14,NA,CASSSVGSYNEQFF,TGCGCCAGCAGCTCTGTGGGCAGCTACAATGAGCAGTTCTTC
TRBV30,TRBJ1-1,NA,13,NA,CAWRGLGNPEAFF,TGTGCCTGGAGAGGTCTGGGTAACCCTGAAGCTTTCTTT
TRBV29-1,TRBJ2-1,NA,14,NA,CSVVRGFSYNEQFF,TGCAGCGTTGTCCGCGGGTTCTCCTACAATGAGCAGTTCTTC
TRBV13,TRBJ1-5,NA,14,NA,CASSFGTVNQPQHF,TGTGCCAGCAGCTTCGGAACGGTGAATCAGCCCCAGCATTTT
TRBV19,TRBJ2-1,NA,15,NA,CASSGQGREGNEQFF,TGTGCCAGTAGTGGACAGGGTCGGGAGGGAAATGAGCAGTTCTTC
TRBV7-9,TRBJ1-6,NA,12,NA,CASSANSSPLHF,TGTGCCAGCAGCGCAAACAGCTCACCCCTCCACTTT
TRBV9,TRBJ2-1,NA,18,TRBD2,CASSVAGQSGGAVGEQFF,TGTGCCAGCAGCGTAGCTGGACAAAGCGGGGGGGCCGTCGGTGAGCAGTTCTTC
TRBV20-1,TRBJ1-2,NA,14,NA,CSAVPKGKGYGYTF,TGCAGTGCTGTTCCTAAGGGGAAGGGCTATGGCTACACCTTC
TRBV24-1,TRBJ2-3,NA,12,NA,CATSDYRDTQYF,TGTGCCACCAGTGATTATAGAGATACGCAGTATTTT
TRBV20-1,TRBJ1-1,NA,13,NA,CSASLGGGTEAFF,TGCAGTGCTTCCCTGGGCGGGGGCACTGAAGCTTTCTTT
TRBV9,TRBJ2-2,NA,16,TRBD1,CASSVDPDRVTGELFF,TGTGCCAGCAGCGTAGACCCAGACAGGGTCACCGGGGAGCTGTTTTTT
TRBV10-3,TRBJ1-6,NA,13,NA,CAISDRANSPLHF,TGTGCCATCAGTGACAGGGCCAATTCACCCCTCCACTTT
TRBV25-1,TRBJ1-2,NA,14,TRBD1,CASSAGGLDYGYTF,TGTGCCAGCAGTGCAGGGGGCTTGGACTATGGCTACACCTTC
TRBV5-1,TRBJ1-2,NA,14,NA,CASSFSTGEYGYTF,TGCGCCAGCAGCTTTAGTACAGGAGAGTATGGCTACACCTTC
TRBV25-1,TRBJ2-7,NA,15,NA,CASLASNGGLSEQYF,TGTGCCAGCCTGGCCTCTAACGGGGGATTAAGCGAGCAGTACTTC
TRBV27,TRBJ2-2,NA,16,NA,CASSLGRSGLPGELFF,TGTGCCAGCAGTTTAGGCAGGTCGGGTTTGCCCGGGGAGCTGTTTTTT
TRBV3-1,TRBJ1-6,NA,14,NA,CASSQEPVNSPLHF,TGTGCCAGCAGCCAGGAACCCGTTAATTCACCCCTCCACTTT
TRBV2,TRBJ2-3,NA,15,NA,CASSPRGRGTDTQYF,TGTGCCAGCAGCCCCCGGGGAAGAGGGACAGATACGCAGTATTTT
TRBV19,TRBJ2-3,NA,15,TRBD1,CASSIAARGPDTQYF,TGTGCCAGTAGTATAGCGGCCAGGGGGCCAGATACGCAGTATTTT
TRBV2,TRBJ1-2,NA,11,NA,CASSGQYPGTF,TGTGCCAGCAGTGGACAGTACCCGGGCACCTTC
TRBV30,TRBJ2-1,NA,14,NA,CAWSGGRGADEQFF,TGTGCCTGGAGTGGGGGCCGGGGGGCCGATGAGCAGTTCTTC
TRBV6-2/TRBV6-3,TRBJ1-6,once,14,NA,CASSSRGDNSPLHF,TGTGCCAGCAGTTCCCGGGGTGATAATTCACCCCTCCACTTT
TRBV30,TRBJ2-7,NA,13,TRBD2,CAWRPSGGYEQYF,TGTGCCTGGAGGCCTAGCGGGGGCTACGAGCAGTACTTC
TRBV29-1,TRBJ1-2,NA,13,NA,CSVALAMENGYTF,TGCAGCGTTGCCCTGGCTATGGAGAATGGCTACACCTTC
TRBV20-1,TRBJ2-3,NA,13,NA,CSAITRVTDTQYF,TGCAGTGCGATCACGAGGGTTACAGATACGCAGTATTTT
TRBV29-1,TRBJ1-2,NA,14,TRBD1,CSVEGLGQGAGYTF,TGCAGCGTTGAAGGTTTGGGGCAGGGGGCTGGCTACACCTTC
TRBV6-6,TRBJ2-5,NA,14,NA,CASRRRDAEETQYF,TGTGCCAGCAGGCGCCGGGACGCCGAAGAGACCCAGTACTTC
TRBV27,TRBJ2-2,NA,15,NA,CASSPREKSTGELFF,TGTGCCAGCAGTCCCAGGGAGAAGTCAACCGGGGAGCTGTTTTTT
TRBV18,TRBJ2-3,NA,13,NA,CASSPFGADTQYF,TGTGCCAGCTCACCTTTTGGGGCAGATACGCAGTATTTT
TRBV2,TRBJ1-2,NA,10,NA,CASGASGYTF,TGTGCCAGCGGCGCGTCTGGCTACACCTTC
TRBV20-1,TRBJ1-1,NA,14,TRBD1,CSAPLQGVRTEAFF,TGCAGTGCGCCCCTACAGGGGGTGAGAACTGAAGCTTTCTTT
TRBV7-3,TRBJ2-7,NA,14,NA,CASSLDGGPYEQYF,TGTGCCAGCAGCTTGGACGGAGGCCCCTACGAGCAGTACTTC
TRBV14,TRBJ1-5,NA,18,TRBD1,CASSQDLDRVNSNQPQHF,TGTGCCAGCAGCCAAGATCTAGACAGGGTGAATAGCAATCAGCCCCAGCATTTT
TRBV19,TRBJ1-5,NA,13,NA,CASSIDTDQPQHF,TGTGCCAGTAGTATAGATACGGATCAGCCCCAGCATTTT
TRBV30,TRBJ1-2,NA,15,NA,CAWSVLTGHHYGYTF,TGTGCCTGGAGTGTACTAACGGGCCATCACTATGGCTACACCTTC
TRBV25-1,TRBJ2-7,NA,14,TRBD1,CASSPRGWNYEQYF,TGTGCCAGCAGTCCCAGGGGGTGGAACTACGAGCAGTACTTC
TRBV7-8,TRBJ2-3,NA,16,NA,CASSLAGGGPLDTQYF,TGTGCCAGCAGCTTAGCGGGAGGGGGGCCGCTGGATACGCAGTATTTT
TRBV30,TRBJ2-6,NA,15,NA,CAWSGGGAGANVLTF,TGTGCCTGGAGTGGGGGGGGCGCTGGGGCCAACGTCCTGACTTTC
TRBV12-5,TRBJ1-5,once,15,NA,CASGLAGGDQGPQHF,TGTGCTAGTGGTTTGGCGGGGGGCGACCAGGGGCCCCAGCATTTT